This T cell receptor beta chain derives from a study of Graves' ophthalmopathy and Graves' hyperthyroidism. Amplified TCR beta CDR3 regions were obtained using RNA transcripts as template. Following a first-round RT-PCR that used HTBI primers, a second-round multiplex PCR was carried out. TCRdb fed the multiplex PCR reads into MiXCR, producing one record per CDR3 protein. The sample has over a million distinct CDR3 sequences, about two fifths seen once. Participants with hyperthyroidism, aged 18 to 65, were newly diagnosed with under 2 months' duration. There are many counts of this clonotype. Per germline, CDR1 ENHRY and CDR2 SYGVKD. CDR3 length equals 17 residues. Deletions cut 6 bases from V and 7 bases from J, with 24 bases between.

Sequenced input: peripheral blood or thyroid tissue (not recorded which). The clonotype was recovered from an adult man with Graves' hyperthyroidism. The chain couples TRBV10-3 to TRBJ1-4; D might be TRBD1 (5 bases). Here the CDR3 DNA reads TGTGCCATCAGACCCCGGGACCCTGCACCCGACGGTGAAAAACTGTTTTTT. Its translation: CAIRPRDPAPDGEKLFF.